This record concerns one T cell receptor beta chain sequence. This entry comes from a study of CD8 T cells in Susac syndrome. The RNA, about 0.45 to 1 ug, was put through reverse transcription using random hexamers. A single record per CDR3 protein comes from TCRdb applying MiXCR to the immunoSEQ multiplex PCR reads. The repertoire has about 120,000 distinct CDR3 sequences, 85% to 95% of them found once; the top ten carry roughly 0.092%. The specimen sequenced was CD4+ T cells from PBMCs. The receptor's source is a human donor in good health.

The CDR3 sequence is CASSQETDETQYF. As DNA, the CDR3 is TGTGCCAGCAGCCAAGAAACCGACGAGACCCAGTACTTC. The rearrangement uses TRBV3-1 and TRBJ2-5; D unresolved. CDR3 length equals 13 residues. The V gene lost 0 bases and the J gene lost 5 bases, with 7 bases spanning the gap. Germline-derived CDR1 and CDR2 are LGHDT and YNNKEL (reference sequence).